The next 3 T cell receptor beta chains were all read from a single sample in a study of blood T cells in healthy people across ages. A J-beta primer mix and a sample-barcoded 5' primer were used in a second PCR of about 7 to 12 cycles. Using its own MiXCR run on the 5' RACE reads, TCRdb lists one record per CDR3 protein. The data show roughly 680,000 distinct CDR3 sequences, with under 65% seen just once and 13% held by the top ten. The specimen was blood. The receptors shown here come from a woman over 75 in good health.

This clonotype showed up many times. This chain connects TRBV20-1 to TRBJ2-7; 8 bases align to TRBD2. The V gene end was trimmed by 3 bases and the J gene end by 2 bases; junction bases not matched to a gene: 3. Per germline, CDR1 DFQATT and CDR2 SNEGSKA (reference sequence). The CDR3 is 13 residues long. The CDR3 nucleotides read TGCAGTGCTAGGGCGGGAGGCGCCTACGAGCAGTACTTC. Translation: CSARAGGAYEQYF.

At least ten counts were recorded for this clonotype. The chain uses TRBV7-2 and TRBJ2-7, with no clear D. The ends were cut back, 1 base at V and 3 bases at J, with 13 bases in the middle. This CDR3 comprises 15 residues. CDR1 is SGHTA, CDR2 FQGNSA, per germline. The CDR3 here is CASSLGQASFYEQYF. In nucleotides, the CDR3 is TGTGCCAGCAGCTTAGGGCAGGCGTCGTTCTACGAGCAGTACTTC.

The rearrangement links TRBV20-1 to TRBJ2-5, with D possibly TRBD2 on 6 matching bases. This CDR3 comprises 16 residues. V was clipped by 3 bases and J by 1 base, with 18 bases between them. The germline CDR1 and CDR2 sequences are DFQATT and SNEGSKA (reference sequence). The CDR3 loop reads CSASTHDGRIQETQYF. Written as DNA, the CDR3 is TGCAGTGCTAGCACCCATGACGGGAGAATCCAAGAGACCCAGTACTTC.